Listed here are 12 T cell receptor delta chains from one sample, sequenced in a study of delta chains in infants with herpesvirus infections (dated by TCRdb to 2021 to 2023). Receptor libraries were prepared by RT-PCR. The data were produced on an Illumina MiSeq. To generate TCR cDNA, RNA from PBMC was reverse transcribed using SuperScript II together with primers specific for the gamma chain and the delta chain. Public reads were reanalyzed in TCRdb with CATT, and rows carrying the same DNA were merged afterwards. Counted in this sample were about 330 delta-chain clones; 15% to 20% of them appeared once. The leading ten clones occupy approximately 30% of the sample. The sample was peripheral blood, taken at time point 2 of longitudinal follow-up. Receptors originate from a human donor who was a Ugandan infant, either HIV-exposed or HIV-unexposed (not recorded which).

A word on this clone: A far larger clone is only one base removed, so a read error is likely. The V and J genes are TRDV2 and TRDJ2, with 12 bases that match TRDD3. The J gene was not available in TCRdb and was assigned here by matching the DNA to germline segments. The length of the CDR3 is 16 residues. Trimming removed 3 bases from V and 4 bases from J; junction bases left unmatched: 5. The germline CDR1 and CDR2 sequences are GEAIGNYY and EKD. The chain's CDR3 is CACDVLGDTQTAQLFF. The CDR3 DNA follows: TGTGCCTGTGACGTCCTGGGGGATACGCAGACAGCACAACTCTTCTTT.

About this clone itself: This likely traces to a read error, being one base from a far larger clone. This chain connects TRDV1 to TRDJ1; TRDD3 matches at 10 bases. No J segment appears in TCRdb, so it was assigned here by matching the sequence to germline. Germline CDR1 and CDR2: TSWWSYY and QGS. The CDR3 has 21 amino acids. The DNA of the CDR3 is TGTGCTCTTGGGGACCACTTCCTACGTCGGTACTGGGGGATTAACACCGAGAAACTCATCTTT. Translation: CALGDHFLRRYWGINTEKLIF.

In this sample, this clone turned up a few times. Given a far larger clone just one base away, this is likely a sequencing read error. The chain carries TRDV1 and TRDJ1; D gene ambiguous. Looked up from germline, CDR1 is TSWWSYY and CDR2 is QGS. Trimming took 5 bases from V and 1 from J, leaving 23 bases between them. CDR3 length equals 18 residues. Here the CDR3 reads CALGISWPLHGVTDKLIF. DNA for the CDR3: TGTGCTCTTGGGATCAGCTGGCCTCTACACGGGGTCACCGATAAACTCATCTTT.

The gene calls are TRDV2 and TRDJ1, with 7 bases lining up with TRDD3. TCRdb lists no J gene, so it was determined here by aligning the DNA to germline. The trim removed 0 bases at V and 5 bases at J, leaving 5 bases unmatched. The CDR3 covers 14 residues. Germline V gene lookup returns CDR1 GEAIGNYY and CDR2 EKD. The CDR3 bases are TGTGCCTGTGACACCTTAGTACTGGGGGATAAACTCATCTTT. It yields the protein CACDTLVLGDKLIF.

As for this clone: This sequence is one base from a far larger clone and is likely a read error. The chain carries TRDV1 and TRDJ1, with 10 bases that match TRDD3. The J gene is absent in TCRdb and was assigned here via DNA matching to germline. This CDR3 contains 21 residues. V trimming: 5 bases; J trimming: 0 bases; junction bases outside the gene matches: 21. CDR1 and CDR2 (germline): TSWWSYY, QGS. In DNA form, the CDR3 reads TGTGCTCTTGGGAACCACTTCCTACGTCGGTACTGGGGGATTAACACCGATAAACTCATCTTT. Translated: CALGNHFLRRYWGINTDKLIF.

This clone counts as large. This chain joins TRDV1 and TRDJ1; TRDD3 aligns across 10 bases. V shed 1 base, J shed 0 bases, and the junction held 23 bases outside the gene matches. Per germline, CDR1 TSWWSYY and CDR2 QGS. This CDR3 contains 23 residues. In DNA, the CDR3 is TGTGCTCTTGGGGAACAGGGGACCGAGGTGTCCCACTGGGGGATGCAGTACACCGATAAACTCATCTTT. Residues: CALGEQGTEVSHWGMQYTDKLIF.

This clone is termed large (0.1 to 1%). The CDR3 DNA reads as TGTGCCTGTGACCGCGTACTGGGGGATACTCCCAGCTCCTGGGACACCCGACAGATGTTTTTC. Amino acids: CACDRVLGDTPSSWDTRQMFF. The genes are TRDV2 and TRDJ3; TRDD3 agrees at 12 bases. The CDR3 has 21 amino acids. The V segment lost 3 bases and the J segment 0 bases; nucleotides outside the gene matches: 11. Per germline, CDR1 GEAIGNYY and CDR2 EKD.

Of note for this clone: This likely reflects a read error, since a far larger clone is one base away. J is TRDJ1 and V is TRDV2; a weak D match, TRDD3 (6 bases). The CDR3 consists of 16 residues. Between the trimmed V and J ends, which lost 3 bases and 2 bases, there was a span of 18 bases. Germline assignment: CDR1 GEAIGNYY and CDR2 EKD. The DNA for the CDR3 is TGTGCCTGTGACGCCGTCTGGGGCACTGGAACCGATAAACTCATCTTT. Translating gives CACDAVWGTGTDKLIF.

This clone was counted between two and nine times. A far larger clone differs by one base, so this is likely a read error. V gene TRDV1 combines with J gene TRDJ1, with a possible D match to TRDD2 (5 bases). This CDR3 has 17 amino acids. The germline gives CDR1 TSWWSYY, CDR2 QGS. V was clipped by 4 bases and J by 4 bases, with 22 bases between them. The CDR3 bases are TGTGCTCTTGGGGCGAATGTCCCCCTACTGACCTACGATAAACTCATCTTT. This encodes CALGANVPLLTYDKLIF.

This clone occurred a few times. One base separates it from a far larger clone, so it is likely a read error. The chain couples TRDV1 to TRDJ1, with D possibly matching TRDD3 (5 bases). Trimming stripped 5 bases from V and 0 bases from J, with 28 bases between. The CDR3 sequence is 20 residues long. Germline CDR1 is TSWWSYY and CDR2 is QGS. The CDR3 is CALGTRRPAPFYGDTDKLIF. The CDR3 nucleotides are TGTGCTCTTGGGACACGAAGGCCTGCCCCTTTTTATGGGGACACCGATAAACTCATCTTT.

The sample holds a few counts of this clone. It may be a read error: a sequence one base away is much more abundant. This chain uses TRDV1 with TRDJ1; D is possibly TRDD2 or TRDD3 (5 bases each). Per germline, CDR1 TSWWSYY and CDR2 QGS. V lost 0 bases and J lost 5, with 28 bases in between. The CDR3 covers 20 residues. The CDR3 reads CALGELLGFPFPYCADKLIF. The CDR3 nucleotides read TGTGCTCTTGGGGAACTATTGGGGTTCCCTTTCCCCTACTGTGCAGATAAACTCATCTTT.

To note about this clone: Since a far larger clone is one base different, this is likely a read error. The chain employs TRDV2 and TRDJ3, with TRDD3 matching over 9 bases. Here the J gene came from matching the DNA to germline, since TCRdb omits it. The CDR3 contains 22 residues. From germline, CDR1 is GEAIGNYY and CDR2 EKD. After removal of 0 bases from V and 2 bases from J, the junction contained 16 bases not matched to a gene. In DNA form, the CDR3 reads TGTGCCTGTGACACCGGTAATAACTGGGGGACCTTCCGGCCCTGGGACACCCGACAGATGTTTTTC. Its protein product is CACDTGNNWGTFRPWDTRQMFF.